The rows below give T cell receptor beta chains drawn from one sample of a study of CD8 T cells in Susac syndrome. TCRdb used MiXCR to reprocess the immunoSEQ multiplex PCR reads, holding one entry per CDR3 protein. The profile shows 100,000 to 150,000 distinct CDR3 sequences, roughly 80% of them singletons. Sequenced: CD8+ T cells from PBMCs. All receptors come from a human donor with multiple sclerosis. Each CDR3 is given with its conserved first and last residue. D genes are given only for firm matches. The size field is filled for only some rows; it gives once, few, many or a size class.

TRBJ1-1,.,medium-sized,TRBV13,TGTGCCAGCAGCTTACTTCGAGGCACTGAAGCTTTCTTT,CASSLLRGTEAFF
TRBJ1-2,.,.,TRBV27,TGTGCCAGCAACCGGGGGTATGGCTACACCTTC,CASNRGYGYTF
TRBJ2-1,.,.,TRBV6-2/TRBV6-3,TGTGCCAGCAGTTACTCGTCAGCCCCCTCCTACAATGAGCAGTTCTTC,CASSYSSAPSYNEQFF
TRBJ2-3,.,.,TRBV6-1,TGTGCCAGCAGCTCGAGAACCGGGCCCCAGGCAGGCACAGATACGCAGTATTTT,CASSSRTGPQAGTDTQYF
TRBJ2-7,TRBD1,once,TRBV27,TGTGCCAGCAGTTTCGGGACAGACTACGAGCAGTACTTC,CASSFGTDYEQYF
TRBJ2-1,.,few,TRBV3-1,TGTGCCAGCAGCCACCGGTGGACCTACAATGAGCAGTTCTTC,CASSHRWTYNEQFF
TRBJ1-1,TRBD1,.,TRBV7-9,TGTGCCAGCAGCAACGACAGGGGAGGCATGAACACTGAAGCTTTCTTT,CASSNDRGGMNTEAFF
TRBJ2-2,.,.,TRBV27,TGTGCCAGCAGTTGGGCCCGTCCCGGGGAGCTGTTTTTT,CASSWARPGELFF
TRBJ1-2,.,.,TRBV12-5,TGTGCTAGTGGCCCGGGGGAGGGTACGGGATATGGCTACACCTTC,CASGPGEGTGYGYTF
TRBJ1-1,.,.,TRBV5-6,TGTGCCAGCAGCTTGTTACATTCGAACACTGAAGCTTTCTTT,CASSLLHSNTEAFF
TRBJ1-1,.,.,TRBV19,TGTGCCAGTATAGGTGGCGACACTGAATGGGAAGCTTTCTTT,CASIGGDTEWEAFF
TRBJ1-2,.,.,TRBV7-9,TGTGCCAGCAACGCGGTGGGGTCTTCGGTTGGCTACACCTTC,CASNAVGSSVGYTF
TRBJ2-3,TRBD2,.,TRBV6-2/TRBV6-3,TGTGCCAGCGCACCCGGACTAGCCCCAGATACGCAGTATTTT,CASAPGLAPDTQYF
TRBJ1-2,.,.,TRBV16,TGTGCCAGCAGCCTAAAGACGGGCTATGGCTACACCTTC,CASSLKTGYGYTF
TRBJ2-1,.,once,TRBV7-9,TGTGCCAGCAGCTTAGATATCAACTACAATGAGCAGTTCTTC,CASSLDINYNEQFF
TRBJ2-5,.,.,TRBV11-3,TGTGCCAGCAGGGGGGCGGCGCAAGAGACCCAGTACTTC,CASRGAAQETQYF
TRBJ2-1,TRBD2,.,TRBV9,TGTGCCAGCAGCGTAGGACTAGCGGGAGATCATGGGCAGTTCTTC,CASSVGLAGDHGQFF
TRBJ1-2,.,.,TRBV20-1,TGCAGTGCTAGAGGAGGACCTTATGGCTACACCTTC,CSARGGPYGYTF
TRBJ1-1,.,.,TRBV3-1,TGTGCCAGCAGCCAAGATACGGACAGTGAAGCTTTCTTT,CASSQDTDSEAFF
TRBJ1-2,.,.,TRBV6-1,TGTGCCAGTTCGACAGCGAAAAACTATGGCTACACCTTC,CASSTAKNYGYTF
TRBJ2-5,.,once,TRBV19,TGTGCCAGTAGTATAGCGACAGGAGAGACCCAGTACTTC,CASSIATGETQYF
TRBJ1-1,.,once,TRBV5-6,TGTGCCAGCAGCTATTATTCCGGGGGAGAAGAAGCTTTCTTT,CASSYYSGGEEAFF
TRBJ1-1,.,.,TRBV4-1,TGCGCCAGCAGAGACAGTATGAACACTGAAGCTTTCTTT,CASRDSMNTEAFF
TRBJ2-7,.,once,TRBV30,TGTGCCTGGAGTGTACTAGCCGGCTACGAGCAGTACTTC,CAWSVLAGYEQYF
TRBJ2-1,TRBD2,.,TRBV11-1,TGTGCCAGCAGCTTAGAACCCTCTAAGACTAGCGGGAGAAAGAAGGAATTCAACGATGAGCAGTTCTTC,CASSLEPSKTSGRKKEFNDEQFF
TRBJ2-5,.,.,TRBV7-2,TGTGCCAGCAGCTTAACAGGCAACCAAGAGACCCAGTACTTC,CASSLTGNQETQYF
TRBJ1-2,TRBD1,.,TRBV19,TGTGCCAGTACCACACGGGACAGCCCTAACTATGGCTACACCTTC,CASTTRDSPNYGYTF
TRBJ2-1,.,.,TRBV7-9,TGTGCCAGCCGCCACTTCGGACAGCGGCAGTTCTTC,CASRHFGQRQFF
TRBJ2-5,.,.,TRBV6-2/TRBV6-3,TGTGCCAGCAGTTACTCGTGGACTCCGGCCGGGGAGACCCAGTACTTC,CASSYSWTPAGETQYF
TRBJ1-4,.,.,TRBV2,TGTGCCAGCAGTGGAACGGGGAATGAAAAACTGTTTTTT,CASSGTGNEKLFF
TRBJ2-5,.,.,TRBV27,TGTGCCAGCAGTTTGAGCCCCGGGACACCCCAGAAGGTCCAGTACTTC,CASSLSPGTPQKVQYF
TRBJ2-1,TRBD2,.,TRBV2,TGTGCCAGCGGGTGGACTAGCGGGGGGGACAGGAATGAGCAGTTCTTC,CASGWTSGGDRNEQFF
TRBJ2-2,.,.,TRBV5-6,TGTGCCAGCATCCCTCGGGACTCTTACACCGGGGAGCTGTTTTTT,CASIPRDSYTGELFF
TRBJ2-7,TRBD1,.,TRBV15,TGTGCCACCAGCTCTACAGGGGGCGCAGATCACTACGAGCAGTACTTC,CATSSTGGADHYEQYF
TRBJ1-5,.,.,TRBV28,TGTGCCAGCAGTTTGATGCAGCTCTCACCGCCCCAGCATTTT,CASSLMQLSPPQHF
TRBJ1-4,.,once,TRBV12-3/TRBV12-4,TGTGCCAGCGGCCCGGGAGCCAGTATTAGGGGACTGTTTTTT,CASGPGASIRGLFF
TRBJ2-2,TRBD2,.,TRBV27,TGTGCCAGCAGTATTAGCGGGTTAAACACCGGGGAGCTGTTTTTT,CASSISGLNTGELFF
TRBJ2-7,.,.,TRBV2,TGTGCCACCAAGCCTTTTGGGGACGAGCAGTACTTC,CATKPFGDEQYF
TRBJ2-1,TRBD2,few,TRBV6-1,TGTGCCAGCAGTTTCCTAGCGGGGGACAATGAGCAGTTCTTC,CASSFLAGDNEQFF
TRBJ1-2,.,.,TRBV4-1,TGCGCCAGCAGCCAAGGAGGGATCAGCTATGGCTACACCTTC,CASSQGGISYGYTF
TRBJ1-2,.,few,TRBV4-2,TGTGCCAGCAGCCAAAATCTAGGTGGTCAGGGTGATTTTAGGGGCTACACCTTC,CASSQNLGGQGDFRGYTF
TRBJ2-2,TRBD2,.,TRBV20-1,TGCAGTGCTAGAGTAGGAGTAGCGGGAAACACCGGGGAGCTGTTTTTT,CSARVGVAGNTGELFF
TRBJ2-1,.,.,TRBV18,TGTGCCAGCTCACCACCTTCTGATGAGCAGTTCTTC,CASSPPSDEQFF
TRBJ2-5,TRBD2,.,TRBV7-9,TGTGCCAGCAGCTTAGGGCGGGAGGGCCAAGAGACCCAGTACTTC,CASSLGREGQETQYF
TRBJ2-1,.,.,TRBV7-9,TGTGCCAGCAGCTCGCTCCGAGGGGCCTACAATGAGCAGTTCTTC,CASSSLRGAYNEQFF
TRBJ1-1,.,.,TRBV4-1,TGCGCCAGCAGCCTTTCGGGTTTTGGGGACACGAGGTTCACTGAAGCTTTCTTT,CASSLSGFGDTRFTEAFF
TRBJ2-5,TRBD2,.,TRBV19,TGTGCCAGTAGTATTAGGCTAGCGGGGGTCCAAGAGACCCAGTACTTC,CASSIRLAGVQETQYF
TRBJ1-1,.,.,TRBV7-2,TGTGCCAGCAGCGTAACCGGGGCGGCGACTGAAGCTTTCTTT,CASSVTGAATEAFF
TRBJ1-6,TRBD1,few,TRBV20-1,TGCAGTGCTAGAGAACAGGGGACGGGGAATTCACCCCTCCACTTT,CSAREQGTGNSPLHF
TRBJ1-6,.,few,TRBV6-1,TGTGCCAGCATGAGGAATGATTATAATTCACCCCTCCACTTT,CASMRNDYNSPLHF
TRBJ1-1,.,.,TRBV7-9,TGTGCCAGCAGCCCTCGTATAACTGAAGCTTTCTTT,CASSPRITEAFF
TRBJ2-7,TRBD1,once,TRBV6-1,TGTGCCAGCAATGAAGGGGACAGGGTACTCGACGAGCAGTACTTC,CASNEGDRVLDEQYF
TRBJ1-2,.,.,TRBV11-2,TGTGCCCACCGGGGAATTGATGGCTACACCTTC,CAHRGIDGYTF
TRBJ1-6,TRBD1,.,TRBV18,TGTGCCAGCTCACTCACGGACAGGCGAGAGAATTCACCCCTCCACTTT,CASSLTDRRENSPLHF
TRBJ1-1,TRBD1,few,TRBV5-1,TGCGCCAGCAGCTTGATACGGGACAGCAAAGCTTTCTTT,CASSLIRDSKAFF